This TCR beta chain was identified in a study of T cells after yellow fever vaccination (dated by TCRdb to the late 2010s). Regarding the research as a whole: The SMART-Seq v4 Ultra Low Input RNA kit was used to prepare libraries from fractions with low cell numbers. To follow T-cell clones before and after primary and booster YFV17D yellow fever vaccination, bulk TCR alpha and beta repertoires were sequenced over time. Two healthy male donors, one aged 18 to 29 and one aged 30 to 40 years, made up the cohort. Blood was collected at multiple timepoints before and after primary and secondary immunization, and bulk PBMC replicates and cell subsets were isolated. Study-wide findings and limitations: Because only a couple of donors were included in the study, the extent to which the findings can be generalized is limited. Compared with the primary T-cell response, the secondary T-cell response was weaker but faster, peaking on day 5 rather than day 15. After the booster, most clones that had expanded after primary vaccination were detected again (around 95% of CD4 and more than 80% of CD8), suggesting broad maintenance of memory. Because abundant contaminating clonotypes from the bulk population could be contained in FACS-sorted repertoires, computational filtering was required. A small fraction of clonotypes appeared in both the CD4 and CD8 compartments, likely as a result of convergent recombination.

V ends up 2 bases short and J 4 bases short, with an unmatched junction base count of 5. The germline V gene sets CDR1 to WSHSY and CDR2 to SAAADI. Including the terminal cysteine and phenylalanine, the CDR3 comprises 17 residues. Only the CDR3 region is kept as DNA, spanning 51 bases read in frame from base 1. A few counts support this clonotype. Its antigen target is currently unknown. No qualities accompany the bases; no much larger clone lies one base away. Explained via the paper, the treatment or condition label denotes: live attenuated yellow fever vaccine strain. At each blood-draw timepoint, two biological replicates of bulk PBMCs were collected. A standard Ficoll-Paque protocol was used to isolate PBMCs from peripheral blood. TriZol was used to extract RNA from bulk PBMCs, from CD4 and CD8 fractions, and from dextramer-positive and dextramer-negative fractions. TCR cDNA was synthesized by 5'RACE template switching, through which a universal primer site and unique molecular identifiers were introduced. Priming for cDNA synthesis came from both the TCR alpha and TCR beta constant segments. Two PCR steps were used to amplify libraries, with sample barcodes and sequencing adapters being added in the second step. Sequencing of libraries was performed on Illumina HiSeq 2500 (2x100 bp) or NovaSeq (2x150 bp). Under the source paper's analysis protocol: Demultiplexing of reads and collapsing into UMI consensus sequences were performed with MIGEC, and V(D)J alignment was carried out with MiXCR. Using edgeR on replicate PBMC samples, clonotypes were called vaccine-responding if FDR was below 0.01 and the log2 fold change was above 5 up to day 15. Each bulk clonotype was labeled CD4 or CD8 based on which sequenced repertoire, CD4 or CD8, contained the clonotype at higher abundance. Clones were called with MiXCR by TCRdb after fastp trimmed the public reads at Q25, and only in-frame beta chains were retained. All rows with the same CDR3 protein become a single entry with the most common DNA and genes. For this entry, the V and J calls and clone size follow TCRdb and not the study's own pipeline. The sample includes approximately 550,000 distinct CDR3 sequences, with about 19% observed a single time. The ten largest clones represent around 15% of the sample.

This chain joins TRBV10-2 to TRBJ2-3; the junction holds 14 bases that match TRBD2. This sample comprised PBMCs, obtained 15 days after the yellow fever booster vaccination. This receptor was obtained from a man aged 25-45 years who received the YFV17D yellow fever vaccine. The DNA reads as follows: TGCGCCAGCAGTGAGAGGACTAGCGGGAGGTTAGCAGATACGCAGTATTTT. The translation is CASSERTSGRLADTQYF.